This T cell receptor beta chain was sequenced in a study of cytomegalovirus exposure and HLA in healthy donors. Study in general: As released early, the data held some 80 million unique TCRs from HLA-typed donors. Whole-study findings and limits: It was taken for granted in presence/absence analyses that sequencing depth across donors was roughly uniform. After further analysis at a later stage, roughly 15,000 TCR beta sequences were associated with HLA alleles at 0.05 false discovery rate. Most CMV-associated TCR beta chains appeared HLA-restricted in a later analysis.

The PCR ran on 60 Vbeta and 13 Jbeta primers. Repertoires were generated with immunoSEQ multiplex PCR, while TCRdb's copy carries only in-frame clones and drops some. The data show around 99,000 clones, with 77% seen just once and 4.2% held by the top ten. Of note for this clone: Its matching antigen is unknown.

What was sequenced was PBMCs. The clonotype was recovered from a male donor in good health and CMV-seronegative.

DNA for the CDR3: TGTGCCAGCAGGAGGACAGCGAACACCGGGGAGCTGTTTTTT. Translating it yields CASRRTANTGELFF. The chain uses TRBV11-2 and TRBJ2-2, with D possibly matching TRBD1 (6 bases). V dropped 6 bases and J dropped 0 bases, with 8 bases sitting between them. Germline CDR1 and CDR2: SGHAT and FQNNGV. The length of the CDR3 is 14 residues. The variable domain in full, completed from reference TRBV11-2 and TRBJ2-2, reads EAGVAQSPRYKIIEKRQSVAFWCNPISGHATLYWYQQILGQGPKLLIQFQNNGVVDDSQLPKDRFSAERLKGVDSTLKIQPAKLEDSAVYLCASRRTANTGELFFGEGSRLTVL.